The rows below give T cell receptor beta chains drawn from one sample of a study of cytomegalovirus exposure and HLA in healthy donors. Profiled with immunoSEQ multiplex PCR; TCRdb holds only in-frame clones, not every one. Found here are fewer than 200,000 clones, about two thirds of them singletons; the top ten hold under 3.5%. The sample taken for sequencing was PBMCs. The receptors were sampled from a woman in her thirties in good health and CMV-seronegative. The CDR3 runs from the conserved cysteine through the conserved F or W. D genes are given only for firm matches. The listing skips clone size in some rows; elsewhere it reads once, few, many or a size class.

j_call	v_call	clone_size	d_call	cdr3_nt	cdr3_aa
TRBJ2-1	TRBV27	.	TRBD2	TGTGCCAGCAGTTTTGGCGGGGGGGCATACAATGAGCAGTTCTTC	CASSFGGGAYNEQFF
TRBJ2-7	TRBV4-3	few	.	TGCGCCAGCAGCCAAGATTGGACTCCCTCCTACGAGCAGTACTTC	CASSQDWTPSYEQYF
TRBJ1-5	TRBV5-6	.	TRBD1	TGTGCCAGCAGTTGGGGACAGGTGGGCAATCAGCCCCAGCATTTT	CASSWGQVGNQPQHF
TRBJ2-5	TRBV2	.	.	TGTGCCAGCAAAAAAACTAACCAAGAGACCCAGTACTTC	CASKKTNQETQYF
TRBJ2-3	TRBV28	.	.	TGTGCCAGCACCACCCGCGGGCAGGGGGGAACAGATACGCAGTATTTT	CASTTRGQGGTDTQYF
TRBJ2-7	TRBV2	.	TRBD1	TGTGCCACCAAAACAGGACAGGGCTACGAGCAGTACTTC	CATKTGQGYEQYF
TRBJ2-1	TRBV7-9	.	TRBD2	TGTGCCAGCAGCTTACCACAACTTAGCGGGAGTCCCACTTTCTTC	CASSLPQLSGSPTFF
TRBJ2-2	TRBV5-6	.	TRBD2	TGTGCCAGCAGCTTGGTAGCGGGAGTGGTCGGGGAGCTGTTTTTT	CASSLVAGVVGELFF
TRBJ2-1	TRBV9	.	.	TGTGCCAGCAGCGTGTCTAACGAGCAGTTCTTC	CASSVSNEQFF
TRBJ2-3	TRBV11-2	.	TRBD1	TGTGCCAGCAGCTTGACAGGGTCAGGTGATACGCAGTATTTT	CASSLTGSGDTQYF
TRBJ1-4	TRBV5-6	.	TRBD1	TGTGCCAGCAGCACCCATGTGACAGGGGCTGAAAAACTGTTTTTT	CASSTHVTGAEKLFF
TRBJ2-7	TRBV2	.	TRBD1	TGTGCCAGCAGGAGGACAGGGGGGCAGTACTTC	CASRRTGGQYF
TRBJ2-3	TRBV29-1	.	TRBD2	TGCAGCGCTGAGGGCGGCGGGAGCCCCGATACGCAGTATTTT	CSAEGGGSPDTQYF
TRBJ2-1	TRBV6-1	.	TRBD1	TGTGCCAGCAGTGAAGGACCGGGACAGGGGGTCAATGAGCAGTTCTTC	CASSEGPGQGVNEQFF
TRBJ2-7	TRBV5-1	.	TRBD1	TGCGCCAGCAGTCGACCCGGGACAGGGGTCGGCGAGCAGTACTTC	CASSRPGTGVGEQYF
TRBJ2-1	TRBV7-2	.	TRBD2	TGTGCCAGCAGCTTATCCCCCTTGCGACTAGCGGGAGTAAAAAATGAGCAGTTCTTC	CASSLSPLRLAGVKNEQFF
TRBJ1-4	TRBV5-6	few	.	TGTGCCAGCAGCTTGCTAACGGGGTTTGGTGAAAAACTGTTTTTT	CASSLLTGFGEKLFF
TRBJ2-5	TRBV2	.	TRBD2	TGTGCCACCTATCTAGCGGAAGAGACCCAGTACTTC	CATYLAEETQYF
TRBJ2-5	TRBV5-4	once	TRBD1	TGTGCCAGCAGCTTGACTACAGGGGGCGAAGAGACCCAGTACTTC	CASSLTTGGEETQYF
TRBJ1-5	TRBV19	.	.	TGTGCCAGTAGTATTGTGCAGGGGCCCCAGCCCCAGCATTTT	CASSIVQGPQPQHF
TRBJ2-1	TRBV27	.	TRBD2	TGTGCCAGCAGTTCCCCTTATGGTAGCGGGAGTTCCTGCAATGAGCAGTTCTTC	CASSSPYGSGSSCNEQFF
TRBJ2-1	TRBV6-4	.	.	TGTGCCAGCAGCAGCGTCTCGACGCCTCAGACGTTAGAGCAGTTCTTC	CASSSVSTPQTLEQFF
TRBJ1-6	TRBV4-3	.	.	TGCGCCAGCAGCCAAGATAGGGGGGGGGCGAACTATAATTCACCCCTCCACTTT	CASSQDRGGANYNSPLHF
TRBJ1-1	TRBV28	.	TRBD1	TGTGCCAGCAGTGTGACAGGGGAGGGTGAAGCTTTCTTT	CASSVTGEGEAFF
TRBJ1-2	TRBV11-2	.	.	TGTGCCAGCAGCTTAGTAGGCAGAGGATGGGGCTACACCTTC	CASSLVGRGWGYTF
TRBJ1-4	TRBV27	.	TRBD1	TGTGCCAGCAGGCACGGGACAGAAGAGGAGAATGAAAAACTGTTTTTT	CASRHGTEEENEKLFF
TRBJ2-1	TRBV29-1	.	.	TGCAGCGTAGAACCCAGGTGGGCCTACTCCTCCCTTAATGAGCAGTTCTTC	CSVEPRWAYSSLNEQFF
TRBJ1-2	TRBV9	.	TRBD1	TGTGCCAGCAGCGGGAATCGGGACAGGGGTAAAAAGGATCGTGGCTACACCTTC	CASSGNRDRGKKDRGYTF
TRBJ2-1	TRBV18	.	.	TGTGCCAGCTCACCGTCTAGCGAGGTAGGTGAGCAGTTCTTC	CASSPSSEVGEQFF
TRBJ1-4	TRBV7-7	.	.	TGTGCCAGCAGCTTAGGATACGGGAACGGTGAAAAACTGTTTTTT	CASSLGYGNGEKLFF
TRBJ2-7	TRBV7-9	.	.	TGTGCCAGCAGCCTGAGTGCGGACTCCTACGAGCAGTACTTC	CASSLSADSYEQYF
TRBJ2-5	TRBV29-1	.	TRBD1	TGCAGCGCGGGACAGCAACAAGAGACCCAGTACTTC	CSAGQQQETQYF
TRBJ2-1	TRBV6-5	.	.	TGTGCCAGCAGTTATCATCAGGGGAATGAGCAGTTCTTC	CASSYHQGNEQFF
TRBJ2-1	TRBV14	.	TRBD1	TGTGCCAGCAGCCAAAATTGGGGACAGGGGGCTTACAATGAGCAGTTCTTC	CASSQNWGQGAYNEQFF
TRBJ1-3	TRBV5-6	.	.	TGTGCCAGCAGCGCAGGGGAAAACACCATATATTTT	CASSAGENTIYF
TRBJ2-1	TRBV4-1	once	TRBD2	TGCGCCAGCAGCCCGGGACTAGCGAACTACAATGAGCAGTTCTTC	CASSPGLANYNEQFF
TRBJ1-2	TRBV4-1	few	TRBD1	TGCGCCAGCAGCCAAGTGTTCCCAGGGGGCGGTGTTAGGAGCTACACCTTC	CASSQVFPGGGVRSYTF
TRBJ1-1	TRBV2	.	.	TGTGCCAGCGATATCGGGGGGTTCGCTGAAGCTTTCTTT	CASDIGGFAEAFF
TRBJ2-3	TRBV2	.	TRBD2	TGTGCCAGCAGTCCACTTACTAGCGCGTTTGGCACAGATACGCAGTATTTT	CASSPLTSAFGTDTQYF
TRBJ2-7	TRBV19	few	.	TGTGCCAGTAGTATCCAGGGAACCTACGAGCAGTACTTC	CASSIQGTYEQYF
TRBJ2-6	TRBV30	few	.	TGTGCCTGGAGTTGGGCAGGGGCTGGGGCCAACGTCCTGACTTTC	CAWSWAGAGANVLTF
TRBJ2-1	TRBV7-2	.	TRBD2	TGTGCCAGCAGCTCCGCGGGGGTTGAGCAGTTCTTC	CASSSAGVEQFF
TRBJ2-1	TRBV5-1	.	TRBD1	TGCGCCAGCAGCTTACAACCGGGACAGGGGGCTGAGGATGAGCAGTTCTTC	CASSLQPGQGAEDEQFF
TRBJ1-1	TRBV4-3	.	.	TGCGCCAGCAGCCACACGACAGGGAACACTGAAGCTTTCTTT	CASSHTTGNTEAFF
TRBJ1-1	TRBV7-9	few	TRBD1	TGTGCCAGCAGCCCGGGGGGCCAACAGGGGGCTAGCACTGAAGCTTTCTTT	CASSPGGQQGASTEAFF
TRBJ2-3	TRBV28	.	TRBD1	TGTGCCAGCAGGGACAGGGGTTTGGATACGCAGTATTTT	CASRDRGLDTQYF
TRBJ2-2	TRBV4-3	.	TRBD2	TGCGCCAGCAGCCAAGAGTCGTCTAGCGGGGCCTCCGGGGAGCTGTTTTTT	CASSQESSSGASGELFF
TRBJ1-2	TRBV28	.	TRBD1	TGTGCCAGCACCGATAGCGGGCAGGGGGCAGTCGACTATGGCTACACCTTC	CASTDSGQGAVDYGYTF
TRBJ2-2	TRBV11-1	.	.	TGTGCCAGCAGCGGGCCAATCACGAACACCGGGGAGCTGTTTTTT	CASSGPITNTGELFF
TRBJ1-2	TRBV27	.	.	TGTGCCAGCAGTTACCGGGAAGGGAGGGCCTATGGCTACACCTTC	CASSYREGRAYGYTF
TRBJ2-5	TRBV7-3	.	.	TGTGCCAGCAGCTCGGGATCGGGGATGGAGACCCAGTACTTC	CASSSGSGMETQYF
TRBJ1-1	TRBV30	.	.	TGTGCCTGGGGCCAGGGTGACACTGAAGCTTTCTTT	CAWGQGDTEAFF
TRBJ2-5	TRBV7-2	.	.	TGTGCCAGCAGCTTAAGCGAGGCTGCGGAGACCCAGTACTTC	CASSLSEAAETQYF